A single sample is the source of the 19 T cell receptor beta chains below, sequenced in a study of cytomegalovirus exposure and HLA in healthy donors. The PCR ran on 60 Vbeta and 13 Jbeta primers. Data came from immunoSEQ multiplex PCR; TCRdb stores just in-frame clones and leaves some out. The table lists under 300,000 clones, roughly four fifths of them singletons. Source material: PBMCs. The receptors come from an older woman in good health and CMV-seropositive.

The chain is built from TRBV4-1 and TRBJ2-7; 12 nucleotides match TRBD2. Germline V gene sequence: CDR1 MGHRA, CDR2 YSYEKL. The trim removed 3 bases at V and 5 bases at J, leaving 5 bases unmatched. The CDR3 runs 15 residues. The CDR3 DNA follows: TGCGCCAGCAGCCAGCCGACTAGCGGGAGCGACGAGCAGTACTTC. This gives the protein CASSQPTSGSDEQYF.

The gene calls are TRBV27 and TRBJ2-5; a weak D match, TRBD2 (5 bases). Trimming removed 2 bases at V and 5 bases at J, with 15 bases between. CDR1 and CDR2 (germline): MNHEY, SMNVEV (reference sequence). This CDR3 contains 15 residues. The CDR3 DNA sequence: TGTGCCAGCAGTTTAGACCCTACTAGTCGGGAGACCCAGTACTTC. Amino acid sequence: CASSLDPTSRETQYF.

The CDR3 bases are TGTGCCAGCAGCGCCAGACGTCTACAGGGGTGGTCCTACGAGCAGTACTTC. Translating gives CASSARRLQGWSYEQYF. The J gene is TRBJ2-7, the V gene TRBV5-6; TRBD1 matches 7 bases. The CDR3 runs 17 residues. V lost 4 bases to trimming and J lost 1 base; unmatched junction nucleotides: 14. Germline V gives CDR1 SGHDT, CDR2 YYEEEE.

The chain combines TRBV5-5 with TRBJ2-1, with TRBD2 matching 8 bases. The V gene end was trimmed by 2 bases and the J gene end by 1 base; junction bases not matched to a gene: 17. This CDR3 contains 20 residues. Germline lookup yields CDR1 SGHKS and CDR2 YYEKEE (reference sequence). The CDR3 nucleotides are TGTGCCAGCAGCTTCGATATACTATCCTTAGCGGGGCTTTCCTACAATGAGCAGTTCTTC. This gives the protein CASSFDILSLAGLSYNEQFF.

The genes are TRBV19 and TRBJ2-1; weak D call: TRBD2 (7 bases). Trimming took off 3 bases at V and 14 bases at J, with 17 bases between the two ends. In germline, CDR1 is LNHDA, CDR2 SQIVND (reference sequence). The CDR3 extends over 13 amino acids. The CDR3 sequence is CASSMSGGGVEFF. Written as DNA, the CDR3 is TGTGCCAGTAGTATGAGCGGCGGGGGCGTGGAGTTCTTC.

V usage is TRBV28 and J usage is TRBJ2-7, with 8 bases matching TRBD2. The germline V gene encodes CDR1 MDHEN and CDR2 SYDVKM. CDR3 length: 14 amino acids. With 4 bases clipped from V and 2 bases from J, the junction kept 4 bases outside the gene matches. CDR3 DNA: TGTGCCAGCAGTTCCGGGACTAGTCCCTACGAGCAGTACTTC. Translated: CASSSGTSPYEQYF.

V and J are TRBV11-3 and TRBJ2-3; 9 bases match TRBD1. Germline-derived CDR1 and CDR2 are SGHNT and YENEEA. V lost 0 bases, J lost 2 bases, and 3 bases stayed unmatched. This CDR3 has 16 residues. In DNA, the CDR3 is TGTGCCAGCAGCTTAGACCGGACAGGGGCCACAGATACGCAGTATTTT. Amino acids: CASSLDRTGATDTQYF.

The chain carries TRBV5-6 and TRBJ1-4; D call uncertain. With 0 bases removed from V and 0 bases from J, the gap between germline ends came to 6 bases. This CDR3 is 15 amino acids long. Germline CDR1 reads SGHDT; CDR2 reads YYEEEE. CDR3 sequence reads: CASSLVGATNEKLFF. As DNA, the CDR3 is TGTGCCAGCAGCTTGGTGGGAGCAACTAATGAAAAACTGTTTTTT.

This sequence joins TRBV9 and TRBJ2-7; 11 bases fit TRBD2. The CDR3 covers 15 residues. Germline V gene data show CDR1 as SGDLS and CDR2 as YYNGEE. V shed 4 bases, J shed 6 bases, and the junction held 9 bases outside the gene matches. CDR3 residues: CASSSSTSGMAEQYF. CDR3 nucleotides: TGTGCCAGCAGCTCCTCGACTAGCGGGATGGCCGAGCAGTACTTC. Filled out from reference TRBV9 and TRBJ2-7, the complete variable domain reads DSGVTQTPKHLITATGQRVTLRCSPRSGDLSVYWYQQSLDQGLQFLIQYYNGEERAKGNILERFSAQQFPDLHSELNLSSLELGDSALYFCASSSSTSGMAEQYFGPGTRLTVT.

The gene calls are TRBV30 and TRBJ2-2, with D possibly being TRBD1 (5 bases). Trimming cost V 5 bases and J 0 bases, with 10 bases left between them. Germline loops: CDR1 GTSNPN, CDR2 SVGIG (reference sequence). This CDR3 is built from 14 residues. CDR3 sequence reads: CAWAGIANTGELFF. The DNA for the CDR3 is TGTGCCTGGGCAGGGATCGCGAACACCGGGGAGCTGTTTTTT.

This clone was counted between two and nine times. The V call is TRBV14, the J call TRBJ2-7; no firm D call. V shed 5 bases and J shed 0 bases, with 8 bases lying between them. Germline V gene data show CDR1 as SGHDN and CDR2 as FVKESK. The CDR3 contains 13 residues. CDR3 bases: TGTGCCAGCAGCTACACTAACTCCTACGAGCAGTACTTC. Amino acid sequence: CASSYTNSYEQYF.

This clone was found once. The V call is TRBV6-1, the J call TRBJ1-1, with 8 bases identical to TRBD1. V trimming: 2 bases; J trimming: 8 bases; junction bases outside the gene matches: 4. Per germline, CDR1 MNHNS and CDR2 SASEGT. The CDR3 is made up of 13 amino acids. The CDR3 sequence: CASSEPGQGEAFF. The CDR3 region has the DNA TGTGCCAGCAGTGAACCCGGACAGGGCGAAGCTTTCTTT.

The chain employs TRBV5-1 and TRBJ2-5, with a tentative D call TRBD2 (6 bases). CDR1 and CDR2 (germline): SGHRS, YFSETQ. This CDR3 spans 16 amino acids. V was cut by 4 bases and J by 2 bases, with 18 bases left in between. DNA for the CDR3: TGCGCCAGCAGCCCTAGGAGGGCCAAGTATCAAGAGACCCAGTACTTC. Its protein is CASSPRRAKYQETQYF.

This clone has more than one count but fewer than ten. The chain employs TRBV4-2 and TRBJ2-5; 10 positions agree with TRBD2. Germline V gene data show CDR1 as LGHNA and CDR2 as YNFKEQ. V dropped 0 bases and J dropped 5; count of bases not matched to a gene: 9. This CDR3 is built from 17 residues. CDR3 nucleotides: TGTGCCAGCAGCCAAGATGGGAGCGGGAGGGGGGGGGAGACCCAGTACTTC. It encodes CASSQDGSGRGGETQYF.

CDR3 loop: CASTLGAGPNTGELFF. The CDR3 region has the DNA TGTGCCAGCACTTTAGGGGCAGGGCCGAACACCGGGGAGCTGTTTTTT. The V and J genes are TRBV5-6 and TRBJ2-2, with a weak D call TRBD1 (5 bases). The CDR3 totals 16 residues. V was pared by 6 bases and J by 0 bases, with 15 bases between. The germline gives CDR1 SGHDT, CDR2 YYEEEE.

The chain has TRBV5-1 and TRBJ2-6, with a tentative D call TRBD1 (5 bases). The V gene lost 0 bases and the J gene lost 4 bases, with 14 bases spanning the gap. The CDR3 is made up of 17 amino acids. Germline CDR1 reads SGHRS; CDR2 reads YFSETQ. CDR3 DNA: TGCGCCAGCAGCTTGGATGGACACGCGAAAGGGGCCAACGTCCTGACTTTC. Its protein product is CASSLDGHAKGANVLTF. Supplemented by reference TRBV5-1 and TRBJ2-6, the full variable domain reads KAGVTQTPRYLIKTRGQQVTLSCSPISGHRSVSWYQQTPGQGLQFLFEYFSETQRNKGNFPGRFSGRQFSNSRSEMNVSTLELGDSALYLCASSLDGHAKGANVLTFGAGSRLTVL.

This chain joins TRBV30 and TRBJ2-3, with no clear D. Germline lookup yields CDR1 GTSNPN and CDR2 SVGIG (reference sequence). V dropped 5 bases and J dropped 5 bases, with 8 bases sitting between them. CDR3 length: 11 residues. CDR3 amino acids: CAWSTGDTQYF. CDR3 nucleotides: TGTGCCTGGTCGACTGGAGATACGCAGTATTTT.

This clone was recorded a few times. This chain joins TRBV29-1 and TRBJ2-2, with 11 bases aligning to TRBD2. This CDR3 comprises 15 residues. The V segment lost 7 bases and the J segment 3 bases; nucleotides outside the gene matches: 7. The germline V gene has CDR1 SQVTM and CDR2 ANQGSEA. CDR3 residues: CSANLAGGHTGELFF. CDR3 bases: TGCAGCGCTAACCTAGCGGGAGGACACACCGGGGAGCTGTTTTTT.

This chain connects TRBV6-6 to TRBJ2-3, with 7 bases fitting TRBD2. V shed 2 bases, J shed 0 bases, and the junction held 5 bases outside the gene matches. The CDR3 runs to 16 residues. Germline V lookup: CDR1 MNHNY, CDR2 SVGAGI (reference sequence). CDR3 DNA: TGTGCCAGCAGTTACGGGACTAATCCTAGCACAGATACGCAGTATTTT. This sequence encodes CASSYGTNPSTDTQYF.